The clone carrying this T cell receptor (beta chain) was recorded once. Its antigen is undetermined. The sample is drawn from a study of vaccination and CD4 T cells after COVID-19. Findings and caveats of the study: Going from approximately 21 to 40, median SARS-CoV-2-reactive clonotypes did not rise significantly. Spike mono-reactivity applied to 304 of 307 vaccine-specific clones detected in convalescent patients.

The CDR3 runs to 14 residues. CDR1 and CDR2 (germline): SGHNT, YENEEA. V was shortened by 7 bases and J by 5 bases, with 17 bases between the two germline ends. Treatment of the sample: roughly ten-day PBMC culture with coronavirus spike peptide pools or control peptides (ViraFEST assay). ViraFEST relied on peptide pools to expand antigen-specific T cells; the TCRs were sequenced afterward. The Oncomine TCR Beta short-read assay sequenced DNA from cultured CD4+ T cells. From cultured CD4+ T cells, genomic DNA was extracted. TCRdb used MiXCR to reprocess the PCR reads, holding one entry per CDR3 protein. The sample lists about 10,000 distinct CDR3 sequences, 43% occurring once.

This rearrangement joins TRBV11-3 to TRBJ2-5, with D possibly matching TRBD1 (7 bases). The material sequenced was CD4+ T cells from blood, cultured in vitro. This receptor was identified in a human donor who had recovered from COVID-19. CDR3 coding DNA: TGTGCCAGCACGAAAGGAGGGGGCCGGGAGACCCAGTACTTC. Its translation is CASTKGGGRETQYF.